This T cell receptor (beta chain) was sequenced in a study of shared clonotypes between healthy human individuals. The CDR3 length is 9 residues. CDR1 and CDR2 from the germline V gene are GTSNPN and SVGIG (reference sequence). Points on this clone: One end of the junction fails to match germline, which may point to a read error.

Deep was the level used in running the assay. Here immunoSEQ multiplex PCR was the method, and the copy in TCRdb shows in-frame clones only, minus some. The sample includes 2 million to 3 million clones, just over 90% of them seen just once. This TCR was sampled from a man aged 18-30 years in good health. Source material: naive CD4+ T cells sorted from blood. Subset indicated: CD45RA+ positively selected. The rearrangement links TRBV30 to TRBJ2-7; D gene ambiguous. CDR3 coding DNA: TGTGCCTGGAGTCATACAGAGTTCTTC. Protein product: CAWSHTEFF.